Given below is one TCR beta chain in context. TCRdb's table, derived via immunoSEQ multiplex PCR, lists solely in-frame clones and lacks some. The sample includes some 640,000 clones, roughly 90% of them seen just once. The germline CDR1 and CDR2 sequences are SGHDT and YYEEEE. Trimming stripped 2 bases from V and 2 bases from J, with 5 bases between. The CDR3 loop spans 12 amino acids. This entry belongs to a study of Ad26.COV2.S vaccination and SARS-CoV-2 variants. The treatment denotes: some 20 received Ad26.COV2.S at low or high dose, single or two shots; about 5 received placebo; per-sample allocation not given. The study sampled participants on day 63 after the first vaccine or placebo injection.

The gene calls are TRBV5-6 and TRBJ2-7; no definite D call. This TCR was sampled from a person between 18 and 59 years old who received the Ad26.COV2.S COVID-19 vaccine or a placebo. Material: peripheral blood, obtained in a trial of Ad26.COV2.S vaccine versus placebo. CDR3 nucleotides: TGTGCCAGCAGCTTCACGACCTACGAGCAGTACTTC. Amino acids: CASSFTTYEQYF.